This TCR beta chain was found in a study of T-cell reconstitution after alpha-beta-depleted transplantation in children. This clonotype was seen more than once but under ten times. As yet, its antigen is unknown. CDR1 is SGHTA, CDR2 FQGNSA, per germline. This CDR3 spans 14 amino acids. The germline V and J ends were trimmed by 5 bases and 3 bases, with 13 bases remaining between them. Unique molecular identifiers were incorporated into the prepared TCRbeta library. TCRdb processed the PCR reads anew with MiXCR; each CDR3 protein has one entry. The table shows 85,000 to 120,000 distinct CDR3 sequences, with over 6% occurring only once. Study results and caveats: Day-60 TCRbeta diversity that was high in some patients was derived from surviving recipient T cells and thymic progenitors.

The rearrangement joins TRBV7-2 to TRBJ1-1, with D unclear. The sequencing here drew on PBMCs, taken before TCRalphabeta/CD19-depleted stem cell transplant. The receptor was isolated from a boy younger than 10 with acute lymphoblastic leukemia, due to receive a stem cell transplant. CDR3 sequence: CASSVQNPDTEAFF. Written as DNA, the CDR3 is TGTGCCAGCAGCGTACAAAACCCTGACACTGAAGCTTTCTTT. Filled out from reference TRBV7-2 and TRBJ1-1, the complete variable domain reads GAGVSQSPSNKVTEKGKDVELRCDPISGHTALYWYRQSLGQGLEFLIYFQGNSAPDKSGLPSDRFSAERTGGSVSTLTIQRTQQEDSAVYLCASSVQNPDTEAFFGQGTRLTVV.